This is a list of T cell receptor beta chains from one sample in a study of cytomegalovirus exposure and HLA in healthy donors. Some clones are missing from TCRdb's copy, which holds only in-frame ones; the method was immunoSEQ multiplex PCR. The sample includes approximately 110,000 clones, 74% of them seen just once. The source material was PBMCs. All receptors derive from a woman aged 50 to 60 in good health and CMV-seropositive. Each CDR3 is given with its conserved first and last residue. A D gene is named only where the DNA matches it firmly. Not all rows give a size; the values are once, few, many and, for expanded clones, a class.

j_call v_call d_call clone_size cdr3_nt cdr3_aa
TRBJ1-3 TRBV5-6 - - TGTGCCAGCAGCTTGGCCCAGACTGGAAACACCATATATTTT CASSLAQTGNTIYF
TRBJ1-2 TRBV19 - - TGTGCCAGTAGTATGGGGGGTAACTATGGCTACACCTTC CASSMGGNYGYTF
TRBJ1-5 TRBV11-3 TRBD1 - TGTGCCAGCAGCTCCCGGGACAGGGCTGGTGGCAATCAGCCCCAGCATTTT CASSSRDRAGGNQPQHF
TRBJ2-7 TRBV23-1 TRBD1 - TGCGCCAGCAGTCCCCCGGGACAGGGGCTGAGACGCGACTCTTACGAGCAGTACTTC CASSPPGQGLRRDSYEQYF
TRBJ1-2 TRBV11-1 TRBD1 - TGTGCCAGCAGCTTATGGGCAGGGACAGGGACTGGCTACACCTTC CASSLWAGTGTGYTF
TRBJ1-2 TRBV6-5 - - TGTGCCGCCGGGGAGAGGGCCCAAAACTATGGCTACACCTTC CAAGERAQNYGYTF
TRBJ1-4 TRBV7-2 - - TGTGCCAGCACCCCTGGGGACTACTCTGAAAAACTGTTTTTT CASTPGDYSEKLFF
TRBJ1-6 TRBV7-2 TRBD1 - TGTGCCAGCAGTCCTAAGACAGGGGGAAGTTCACCCCTCCACTTT CASSPKTGGSSPLHF
TRBJ2-5 TRBV11-3 TRBD1 - TGTGCCAGCAGCCGAGGACAGGGGGCGGGGGCGTCGGAGACCCAGTACTTC CASSRGQGAGASETQYF
TRBJ2-2 TRBV5-4 TRBD2 - TGTGCCAGCAGCTCAACTAGCGGGGGTTTTGCGAACACCGGGGAGCTGTTTTTT CASSSTSGGFANTGELFF
TRBJ2-1 TRBV7-3 TRBD2 - TGTGCCAGCAGCTTGGCCAGCGGGGGATTAGGTGAGCAGTTCTTC CASSLASGGLGEQFF
TRBJ2-3 TRBV6-1 - - TGTGCCAATGCCGGGAGTAAGACGGATACGCAGTATTTT CANAGSKTDTQYF
TRBJ1-2 TRBV28 - - TGTGCCAGCGGCCTTGCTGAGGACAGCTTAAAGAACTATGGCTACACCTTC CASGLAEDSLKNYGYTF
TRBJ2-7 TRBV12-2 - - TGTGCAAGTCGCTTAGCCCCGGTTTCCTACGAGCAGTACTTC CASRLAPVSYEQYF
TRBJ1-4 TRBV28 TRBD1 - TGTGCCAGCAGTTCACGGGACAGGGGTAATGAAAAACTGTTTTTT CASSSRDRGNEKLFF
TRBJ2-5 TRBV5-8 TRBD1 once TGTGCCAGCAGCCCTCACAGGGGGAGAGGGGAGACCCAGTACTTC CASSPHRGRGETQYF
TRBJ2-1 TRBV7-9 TRBD2 - TGTGCCAGCAGCCTAGGGAGGGCCTCCTACAATGAGCAGTTCTTC CASSLGRASYNEQFF
TRBJ1-4 TRBV7-9 TRBD1 once TGTGCCAGCAGCTTAACCAGACAGGGGGTATTGAAGGTATGTGAAAAACTGTTTTTT CASSLTRQGVLKVCEKLFF
TRBJ2-5 TRBV11-3 TRBD2 - TGTGCCAGCAGCTTAAGCGGGAAGGGAGTGGAGACCCAGTACTTC CASSLSGKGVETQYF
TRBJ1-4 TRBV7-2 - - TGTGCCAGCAGCTTTGGAGGGCGGGGTGAAAAACTGTTTTTT CASSFGGRGEKLFF
TRBJ1-5 TRBV19 - - TGTGCCAGTAGTATAACTCTTGGGGGGGGCAATCAGCCCCAGCATTTT CASSITLGGGNQPQHF
TRBJ2-7 TRBV2 - - TGTGCCAGCAGCTACGGAGAGAAAGTGGGGCAGTACTTC CASSYGEKVGQYF
TRBJ2-7 TRBV7-8 TRBD1 - TGTGCCAGCAGCTTAGTAAGGGGGCTCAACTACGAGCAGTACTTC CASSLVRGLNYEQYF
TRBJ1-2 TRBV2 - - TGTGCCAGCAGTCCAGGACAGACGCGGGGCTACACCTTC CASSPGQTRGYTF
TRBJ2-7 TRBV7-2 TRBD2 - TGTGCCAGCACCGAAGGTGTGGGGTTTGCTAGCGGGAGCTACGAGCAGTACTTC CASTEGVGFASGSYEQYF
TRBJ1-5 TRBV7-9 - once TGTTCCAGCAGCTTAGCTAGGGGGCCCCAGCATTTT CSSSLARGPQHF
TRBJ2-5 TRBV29-1 TRBD2 - TGCAGCGCCCTAAGCGGGGCTGTGATAGAGACCCAGTACTTC CSALSGAVIETQYF
TRBJ1-1 TRBV5-1 - few TGCGCCAGCAGGAATGGGCGATTGAACACTGAAGCTTTCTTT CASRNGRLNTEAFF
TRBJ1-2 TRBV28 - - TGTGCCAGCAGTTTATCAGAGGGTGTCTATGGCTACACCTTC CASSLSEGVYGYTF
TRBJ2-3 TRBV25-1 TRBD2 - TGTGCCAGCAGTGGCAGAGGGACTAGCGGGGGGGAAGCAGATACGCAGTATTTT CASSGRGTSGGEADTQYF
TRBJ1-4 TRBV18 - - TGTGCCAGCTCTAGGGAGGATCCAACTAATGAAAAACTGTTTTTT CASSREDPTNEKLFF
TRBJ2-7 TRBV4-2 - once TGTGCCAGCAGCCAAGATGACAGAAACTACGAGCAGTACTTC CASSQDDRNYEQYF
TRBJ1-2 TRBV28 - few TGTGCCAGCAGTTCACCCACAGGGCCTAACTATGGCTACACCTTC CASSSPTGPNYGYTF
TRBJ2-5 TRBV5-1 TRBD2 - TGCGCCAGCACGACTAGCGCTGGAGAGACCCAGTACTTC CASTTSAGETQYF
TRBJ2-5 TRBV7-9 - once TGTGCCAGCAACGAAAGACGGAGCCAAGAGACCCAGTACTTC CASNERRSQETQYF
TRBJ1-2 TRBV28 TRBD1 once TGTGCCAGTTGTACTGGGACAGGGGGTGGCTATGGCTACACCTTC CASCTGTGGGYGYTF
TRBJ1-1 TRBV5-1 - few TGCGCCAGCAGCTTGGGGGCGAACACTGAAGCTTTCTTT CASSLGANTEAFF
TRBJ1-6 TRBV11-2 - - TGTGCCAGCAGCTTAGATGTGGGGCATTCCCTCCACTTT CASSLDVGHSLHF
TRBJ2-3 TRBV29-1 - - TGCAGCGCCAGTTCCCGATGGGGGGGGGCGAATACGCAGTATTTT CSASSRWGGANTQYF
TRBJ2-1 TRBV4-2 TRBD1 - TGTGCCAGCAGCTCGGACAGGTCCTACAATGAGCAGTTCTTC CASSSDRSYNEQFF
TRBJ2-1 TRBV2 - - TGTGCCAGCAGCCCGCCGGGGAGCCTCTACAATGAGCAGTTCTTC CASSPPGSLYNEQFF
TRBJ1-2 TRBV14 - few TGTGCCAGCAGCCAAAGTGGGGGCTCCTATGGCTACACCTTC CASSQSGGSYGYTF
TRBJ2-5 TRBV6-1 - - TGTGCCAGCAGTGAAGTGGGGTCAGGGGAGACCCAGTACTTC CASSEVGSGETQYF
TRBJ1-6 TRBV6-5 - - TGTGCCAGCAGTCCCAGGAGGGTTTTTGAATCACCCCTCCACTTT CASSPRRVFESPLHF
TRBJ2-1 TRBV19 - - TGTGCCAGTTCTTCCCCGTTCTACAATGAGCAGTTCTTC CASSSPFYNEQFF
TRBJ1-6 TRBV5-8 TRBD1 - TGTGCCAGCAGCTGGGGATGGGACAGGGTAAATTCACCCCTCCACTTT CASSWGWDRVNSPLHF
TRBJ1-6 TRBV11-1 - - TGTGCCAGCAGCTTAGACGAGAATTCACCCCTCCACTTT CASSLDENSPLHF
TRBJ1-3 TRBV10-2 - - TGCGCCAGTAAGTCGGACACAAGCTCTGGAAACACCATATATTTT CASKSDTSSGNTIYF
TRBJ1-2 TRBV7-2 TRBD1 - TGTGCCAGCAGCTTACAGCCGGGACAGGGAGATGGCTACACCTTC CASSLQPGQGDGYTF
TRBJ2-3 TRBV9 - once TGTGCCAGCAGCGTAGGGAACATAGGGGCCGATACGCAGTATTTT CASSVGNIGADTQYF
TRBJ2-1 TRBV27 - - TGTGCCAGCAGTTTAAGATCGCAGTACAATGAGCAGTTCTTC CASSLRSQYNEQFF
TRBJ1-4 TRBV7-2 - - TGTGCCAGCAGCCCAAACGGACAGATTAATGAAAAACTGTTTTTT CASSPNGQINEKLFF
TRBJ1-5 TRBV6-1 - - TGTGCCAGCAGTGAAAGTGTGGGGGACATGGGGTTAGGTCAGCCCCAGCATTTT CASSESVGDMGLGQPQHF
TRBJ1-2 TRBV28 TRBD1 - TGTGCCAGCAGCCTCCCGGGACAGGGAAACTATGGCTACACCTTC CASSLPGQGNYGYTF